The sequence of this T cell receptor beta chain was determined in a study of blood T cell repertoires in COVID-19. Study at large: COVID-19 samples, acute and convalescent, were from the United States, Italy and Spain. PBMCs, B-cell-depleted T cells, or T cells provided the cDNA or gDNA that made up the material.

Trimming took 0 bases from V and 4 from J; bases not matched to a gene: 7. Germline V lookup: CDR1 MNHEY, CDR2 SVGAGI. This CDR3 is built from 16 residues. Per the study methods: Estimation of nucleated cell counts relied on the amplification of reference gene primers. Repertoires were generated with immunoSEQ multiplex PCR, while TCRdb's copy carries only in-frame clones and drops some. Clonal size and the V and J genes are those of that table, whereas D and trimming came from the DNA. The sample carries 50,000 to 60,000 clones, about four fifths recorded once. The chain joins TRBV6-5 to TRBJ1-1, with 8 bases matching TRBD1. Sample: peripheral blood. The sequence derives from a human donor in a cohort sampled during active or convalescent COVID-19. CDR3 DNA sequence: TGTGCCAGCAGTTACTCGACAGGGGCTGGGAGCACTGAAGCTTTCTTT. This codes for CASSYSTGAGSTEAFF.